The subject of this entry is one T cell receptor (beta chain). The sample originates from a study of T cell changes during pregnancy in multiple sclerosis. The ends were cut back, 3 bases at V and 0 bases at J, with 20 bases in the middle. Germline assignment: CDR1 SGHVS and CDR2 FQNEAQ. The CDR3 is 18 residues long. Assay: immunoSEQ multiplex PCR; the TCRdb copy retains only in-frame clones and omits some. This table has around 70,000 clones, over 85% appearing once. Sequenced here: peripheral blood, sampled in the second trimester of pregnancy. This receptor was taken from a female donor with multiple sclerosis, enrolled in a pregnancy study. J is TRBJ2-5 and V is TRBV7-8; D is possibly TRBD1 (5 bases). CDR3 bases: TGTGCCAGCAGCTTCGAAAATTCGAACCCAGGGTACCAAGAGACCCAGTACTTC. This translates into CASSFENSNPGYQETQYF.